This T cell receptor beta chain was captured by sequencing in a study of blood T cell repertoires in COVID-19. Study-wide background: Spain, Italy and the United States supplied samples that represented acute and convalescent COVID-19. Nucleic acid was either cDNA or gDNA, and it came from T cells, B-cell-depleted T cells, or PBMCs.

Turning to this clone: Different DNA sequences within this sample yield the same CDR3.

This CDR3 spans 12 amino acids. CDR1 is LGHDT and CDR2 is YNNKEL in the germline V gene (reference sequence). The ends were cut back, 2 bases at V and 6 bases at J, with 5 bases in the middle. In the original analysis: Amplification from reference gene primers served as the basis for estimated nucleated cell counts. This table comes from immunoSEQ multiplex PCR, and its TCRdb copy is limited to in-frame clones, with some not included. V, J and clone size reflect that table, while D and trimming were determined from the DNA. There are about 170,000 clones in the sample; 82% occur only once, and about 10% lies in the top ten.

The chain couples TRBV3-1 (or the pseudogene TRBV3-2) to TRBJ1-5, with a weak D call TRBD1 (5 bases). Sequenced input: peripheral blood. This TCR was sampled from a woman older than 75 with active or convalescent COVID-19. The DNA for the CDR3 is TGTGCCAGCAGCCAACAGGGTCAGCCCCAGCATTTT. Residues: CASSQQGQPQHF.